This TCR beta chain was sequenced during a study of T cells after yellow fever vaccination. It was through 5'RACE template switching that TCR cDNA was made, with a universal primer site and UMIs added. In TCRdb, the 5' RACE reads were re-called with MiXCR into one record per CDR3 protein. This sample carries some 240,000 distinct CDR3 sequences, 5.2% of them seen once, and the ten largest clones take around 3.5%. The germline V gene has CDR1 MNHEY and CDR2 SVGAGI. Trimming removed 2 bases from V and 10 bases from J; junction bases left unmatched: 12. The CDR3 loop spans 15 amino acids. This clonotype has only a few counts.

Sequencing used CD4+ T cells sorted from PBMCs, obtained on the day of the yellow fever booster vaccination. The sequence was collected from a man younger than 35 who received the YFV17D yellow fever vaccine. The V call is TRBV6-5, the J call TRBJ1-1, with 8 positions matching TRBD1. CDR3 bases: TGTGCCAGCAGTTACGAAGAGACAGGGGCAAGAGGAGCTTTCTTT. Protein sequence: CASSYEETGARGAFF.